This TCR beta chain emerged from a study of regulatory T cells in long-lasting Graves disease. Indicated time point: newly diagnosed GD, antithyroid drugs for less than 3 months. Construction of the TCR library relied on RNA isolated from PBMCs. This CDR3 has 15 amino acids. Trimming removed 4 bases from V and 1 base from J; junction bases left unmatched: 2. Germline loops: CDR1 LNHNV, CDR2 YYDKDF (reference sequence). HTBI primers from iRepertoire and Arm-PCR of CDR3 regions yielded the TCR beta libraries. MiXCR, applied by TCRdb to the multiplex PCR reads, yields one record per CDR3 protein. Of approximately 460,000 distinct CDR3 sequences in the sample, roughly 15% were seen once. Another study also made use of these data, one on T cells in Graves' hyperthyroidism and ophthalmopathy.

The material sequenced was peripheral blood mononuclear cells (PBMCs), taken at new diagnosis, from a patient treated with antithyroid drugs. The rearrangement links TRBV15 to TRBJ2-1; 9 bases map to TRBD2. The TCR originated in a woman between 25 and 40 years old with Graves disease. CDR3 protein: CATSISGGSYNEQFF. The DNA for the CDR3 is TGTGCCACCAGCATCAGCGGGGGGTCCTACAATGAGCAGTTCTTC.